This entry is about one T cell receptor beta chain. Antigen: not known. The source of the sample is a study of cytomegalovirus exposure and HLA in healthy donors. Findings and caveats of the study: According to the study, around 150 TCR beta chains were cytomegalovirus-associated. It was reportedly the case that the classifier diagnosed cytomegalovirus status with high specificity and sensitivity. The tendency of first-cohort TCR clusters to co-occur in the approximately 120 validation repertoires was identified by a subsequent analysis. Across donors, most TCRs were seen rarely, yet some public ones were widespread.

Libraries were prepared by immunoSEQ multiplex PCR; TCRdb keeps only in-frame clonotypes and omits some of them. The sample contains tens of thousands of clones, around 95% of which appear only once. Germline loops: CDR1 SGHDN, CDR2 FVKESK. The V end was cut by 2 bases, the J end by 1 base, with 11 bases between. The CDR3 has 15 residues. V and J are TRBV14 and TRBJ1-1, with D possibly being TRBD1 (6 bases). This TCR was recovered from a man aged 18 to 30 in good health and CMV-seropositive. Material: PBMCs. The CDR3 sequence: CASSQSTGWNTEAFF. The CDR3 nucleotides are TGTGCCAGCAGCCAATCTACAGGGTGGAACACTGAAGCTTTCTTT.